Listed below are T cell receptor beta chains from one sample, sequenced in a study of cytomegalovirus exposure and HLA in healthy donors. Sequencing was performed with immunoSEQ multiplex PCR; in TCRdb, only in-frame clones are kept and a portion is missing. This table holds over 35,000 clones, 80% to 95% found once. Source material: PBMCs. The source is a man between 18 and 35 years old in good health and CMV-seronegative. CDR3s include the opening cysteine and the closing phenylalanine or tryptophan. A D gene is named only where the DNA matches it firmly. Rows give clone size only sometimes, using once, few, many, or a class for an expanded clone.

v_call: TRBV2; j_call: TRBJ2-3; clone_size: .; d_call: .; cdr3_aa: CASSPQGLSSTDTQYF; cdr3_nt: TGTGCCAGCAGTCCCCAGGGACTCTCGTCCACAGATACGCAGTATTTT
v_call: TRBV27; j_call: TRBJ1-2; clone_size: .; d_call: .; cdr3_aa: CASYTGGYGYTF; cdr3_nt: TGTGCCAGCTACACTGGCGGATATGGCTACACCTTC
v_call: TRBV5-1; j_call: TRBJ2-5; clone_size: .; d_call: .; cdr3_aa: CASSYAGQETQYF; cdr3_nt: TGCGCCAGCAGCTACGCAGGGCAAGAGACCCAGTACTTC
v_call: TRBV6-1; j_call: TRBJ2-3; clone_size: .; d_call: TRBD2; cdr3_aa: CASLRLAGGPDTQYF; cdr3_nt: TGTGCCAGCCTAAGACTAGCGGGGGGGCCAGATACGCAGTATTTT
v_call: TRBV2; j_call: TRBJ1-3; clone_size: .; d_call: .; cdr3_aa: CASRGLDVGSGNTIYF; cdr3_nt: TGTGCCAGCAGGGGACTGGATGTTGGCTCTGGAAACACCATATATTTT
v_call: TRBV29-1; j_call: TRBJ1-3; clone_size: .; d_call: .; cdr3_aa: CATGDGNTIYF; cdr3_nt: TGCGCCACCGGGGATGGAAACACCATATATTTT
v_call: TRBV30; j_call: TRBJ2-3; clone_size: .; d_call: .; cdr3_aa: CAWSGSGDTQYF; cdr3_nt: TGTGCCTGGAGTGGTTCGGGAGATACGCAGTATTTT
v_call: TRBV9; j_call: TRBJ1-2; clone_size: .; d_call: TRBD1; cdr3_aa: CASSSHGQGNYGYTF; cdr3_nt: TGTGCCAGCAGCTCACACGGACAGGGGAACTATGGCTACACCTTC
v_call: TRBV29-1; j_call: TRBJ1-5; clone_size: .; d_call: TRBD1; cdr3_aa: CSPQTGSNQPQHF; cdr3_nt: TGCAGCCCTCAGACAGGGTCTAATCAGCCCCAGCATTTT
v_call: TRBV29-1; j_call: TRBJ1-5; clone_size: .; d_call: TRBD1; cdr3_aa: CSGRTGPNQPQHF; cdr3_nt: TGCAGCGGCCGGACAGGCCCTAATCAGCCCCAGCATTTT
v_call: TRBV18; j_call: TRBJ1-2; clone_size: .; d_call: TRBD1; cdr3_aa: CASSPGQEYGYTF; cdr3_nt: TGTGCCAGCTCACCGGGACAGGAATACGGCTACACCTTC
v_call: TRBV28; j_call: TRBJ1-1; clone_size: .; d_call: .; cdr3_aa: CASSLLRNTEAFF; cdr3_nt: TGTGCCAGCAGTTTATTGAGGAACACTGAAGCTTTCTTT
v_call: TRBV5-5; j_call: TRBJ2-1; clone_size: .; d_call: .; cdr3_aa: CASSPPGKAYNEQFF; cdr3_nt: TGTGCCAGCAGCCCGCCGGGTAAGGCTTACAATGAGCAGTTCTTC
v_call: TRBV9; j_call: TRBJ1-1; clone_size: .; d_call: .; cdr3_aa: CASSVGPMNTEAFF; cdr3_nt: TGTGCCAGCAGCGTAGGTCCCATGAACACTGAAGCTTTCTTT
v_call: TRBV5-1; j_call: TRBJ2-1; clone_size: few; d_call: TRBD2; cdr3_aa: CASRPGLATINEQFF; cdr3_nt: TGCGCCAGCAGACCTGGACTAGCGACTATCAATGAGCAGTTCTTC
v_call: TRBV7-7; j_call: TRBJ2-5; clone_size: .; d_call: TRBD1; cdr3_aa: CASSRDRVGTQYF; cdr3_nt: TGTGCTAGCAGCCGCGACAGGGTTGGGACCCAGTACTTC
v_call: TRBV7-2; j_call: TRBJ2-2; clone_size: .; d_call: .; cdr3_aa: CASSLVSQGTFHTGELFF; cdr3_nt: TGTGCCAGCAGCTTAGTATCACAGGGGACTTTCCACACCGGGGAGCTGTTTTTT
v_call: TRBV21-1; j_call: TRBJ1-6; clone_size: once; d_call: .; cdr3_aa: CASSLRTRDNSPLHF; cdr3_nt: TGTGCCAGCAGCCTCCGGACTAGGGATAATTCACCCCTCCACTTT
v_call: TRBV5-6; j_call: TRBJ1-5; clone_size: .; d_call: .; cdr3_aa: CASSLGMTVDQPQHF; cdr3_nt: TGTGCCAGCAGCTTGGGGATGACAGTAGATCAGCCCCAGCATTTT